This T cell receptor beta chain was identified during a study of blood T cell repertoires in COVID-19. Original data processing: Amplification of reference gene primers provided the estimated nucleated cell counts. Assay: immunoSEQ multiplex PCR; the TCRdb copy retains only in-frame clones and omits some. V, J and clone size derive from that table, while D and trimming were established from the DNA sequence. The sample yields about 45,000 clones, approximately 86% seen once. Germline assignment: CDR1 LNHNV and CDR2 YYDKDF (reference sequence). V was clipped by 3 bases and J by 3 bases, with 8 bases between them. This CDR3 comprises 13 residues. This clone came up once.

The receptor was isolated from a woman older than 75 with acute or convalescent COVID-19. Sequences were obtained from peripheral blood. V gene TRBV15 combines with J gene TRBJ1-1; D not resolved. The chain's CDR3 is CATSRSGDTEAFF. Here the CDR3 DNA reads TGTGCCACCAGCAGGAGCGGAGACACTGAAGCTTTCTTT.